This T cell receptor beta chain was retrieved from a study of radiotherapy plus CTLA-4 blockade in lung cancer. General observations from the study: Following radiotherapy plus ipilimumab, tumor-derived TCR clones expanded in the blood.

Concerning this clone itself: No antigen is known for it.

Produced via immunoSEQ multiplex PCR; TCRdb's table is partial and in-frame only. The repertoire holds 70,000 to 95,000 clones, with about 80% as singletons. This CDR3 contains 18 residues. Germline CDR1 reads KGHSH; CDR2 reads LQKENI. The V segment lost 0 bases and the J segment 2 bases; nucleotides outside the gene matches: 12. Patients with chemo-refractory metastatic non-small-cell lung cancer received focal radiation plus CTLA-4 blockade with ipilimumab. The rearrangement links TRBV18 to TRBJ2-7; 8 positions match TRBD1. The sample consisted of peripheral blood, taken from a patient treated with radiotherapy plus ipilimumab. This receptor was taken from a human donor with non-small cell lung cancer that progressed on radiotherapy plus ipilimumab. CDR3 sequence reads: CASSPPNPGDRTTYEQYF. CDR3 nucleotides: TGTGCCAGCTCACCACCAAACCCGGGGGACAGGACAACCTACGAGCAGTACTTC.